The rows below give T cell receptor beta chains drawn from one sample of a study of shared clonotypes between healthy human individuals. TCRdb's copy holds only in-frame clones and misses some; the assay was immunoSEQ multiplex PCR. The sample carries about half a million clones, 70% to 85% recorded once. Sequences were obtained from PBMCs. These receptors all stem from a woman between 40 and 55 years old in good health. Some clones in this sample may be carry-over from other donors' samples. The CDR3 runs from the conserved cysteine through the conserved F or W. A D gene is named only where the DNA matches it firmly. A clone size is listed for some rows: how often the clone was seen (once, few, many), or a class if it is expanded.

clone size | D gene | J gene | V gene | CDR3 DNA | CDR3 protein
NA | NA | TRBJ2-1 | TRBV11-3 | TGTGCCAGCAGCTTAGATGTCGACAATGAGCAGTTCTTC | CASSLDVDNEQFF
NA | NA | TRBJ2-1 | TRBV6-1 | TGTGCCAGCAGTGAAGAAGTGTCCTACAATGAGCAGTTCTTC | CASSEEVSYNEQFF
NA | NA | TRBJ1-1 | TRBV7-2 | TGTGCCAGCAGCTTCACAGTGAACACTGAAGCTTTCTTT | CASSFTVNTEAFF
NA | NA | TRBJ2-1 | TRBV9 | TGTGCCAGCAGCGTAGCCCCTCAATTCCGATTAATAACCTCCTACAATGAGCAGTTCTTC | CASSVAPQFRLITSYNEQFF
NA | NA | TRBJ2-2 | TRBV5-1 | TGCGCCAGCAGTCGGGATTTCTACACCGGGGAGCTGTTTTTT | CASSRDFYTGELFF
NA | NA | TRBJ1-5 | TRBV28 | TGTGCCAGCAGCCGGACACTCAATCAGCCCCAGCATTTT | CASSRTLNQPQHF
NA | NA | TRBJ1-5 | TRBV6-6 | TGTGCCAGCAGTACTAGACCAGGGGTTCAGCCCCAGCATTTT | CASSTRPGVQPQHF
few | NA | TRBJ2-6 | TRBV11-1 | TGTGCCAGCAGCCTAAGTTTCTCTGGGGCCAACGTCCTGACTTTC | CASSLSFSGANVLTF
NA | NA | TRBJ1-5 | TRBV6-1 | TGTGCCAGCAGTGAATCGGGGCAGAGCAATCAGCCCCAGCATTTT | CASSESGQSNQPQHF
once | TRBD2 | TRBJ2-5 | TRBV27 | TGTGCCAGCAGTTTATTGGGCGGGAGATTCGAAGAGACCCAGTACTTC | CASSLLGGRFEETQYF
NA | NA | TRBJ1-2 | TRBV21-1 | TGTGCCAGCAGCAAAGAGGCGGACAGGCTCTATGGCTACACCTTC | CASSKEADRLYGYTF
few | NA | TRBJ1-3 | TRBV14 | TGTGCCAGCAGCCAAACTTTCTCTGGAAACACCATATATTTT | CASSQTFSGNTIYF
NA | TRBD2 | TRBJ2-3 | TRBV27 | TGTGCCAGCAGTCGGCGACTAGCGGGATTCGACACAGATACGCAGTATTTT | CASSRRLAGFDTDTQYF
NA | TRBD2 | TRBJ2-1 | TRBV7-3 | TGTGCCAGCAGCCCAAGCGGGATGAAGCAGTTCTTC | CASSPSGMKQFF
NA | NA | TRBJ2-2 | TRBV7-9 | TGTGCCAGCAGCTTAGCGTTGGGGTCCCCCGGGGAGCTGTTTTTT | CASSLALGSPGELFF
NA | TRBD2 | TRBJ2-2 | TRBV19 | TGTGCCAGTGGTCGACCACGGGAGGGCACCGGGGAGCTGTTTTTT | CASGRPREGTGELFF
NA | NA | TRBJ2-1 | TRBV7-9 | TGTGCCAGCAGCTCCGGGACAACTACTTACAATGAGCAGTTCTTC | CASSSGTTTYNEQFF
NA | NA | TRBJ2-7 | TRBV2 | TGTGCCAGCAGTACAGCCCTATATTACGAGCAGTACTTC | CASSTALYYEQYF
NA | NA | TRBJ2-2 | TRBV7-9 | TGTGCCAGCAGCTGGACAGCCAACACCGGGGAGCTGTTTTTT | CASSWTANTGELFF
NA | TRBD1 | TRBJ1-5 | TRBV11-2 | TGTGCCAGCGGCCGGGACAGAAACCTTAGCAATCAGCCCCAGCATTTT | CASGRDRNLSNQPQHF